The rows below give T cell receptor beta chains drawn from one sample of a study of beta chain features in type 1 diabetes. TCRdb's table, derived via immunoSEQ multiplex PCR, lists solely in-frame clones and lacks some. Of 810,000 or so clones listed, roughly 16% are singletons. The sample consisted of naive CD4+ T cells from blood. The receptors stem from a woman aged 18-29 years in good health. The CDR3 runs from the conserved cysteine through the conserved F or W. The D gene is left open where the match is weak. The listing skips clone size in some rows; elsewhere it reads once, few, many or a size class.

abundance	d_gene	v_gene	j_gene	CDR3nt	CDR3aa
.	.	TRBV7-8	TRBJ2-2	TGTGCCAGCAGCTTACTAGGGCATCGGAACACCGGGGAGCTGTTTTTT	CASSLLGHRNTGELFF
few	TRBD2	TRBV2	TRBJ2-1	TGTGCCAGCAGCGGGGGGACTAACTACAATGAGCAGTTCTTC	CASSGGTNYNEQFF
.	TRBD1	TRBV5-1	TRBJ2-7	TGCGCCAGCAGCTTGAGGACAGGGGCTAACTCCTACGAGCAGTACTTC	CASSLRTGANSYEQYF
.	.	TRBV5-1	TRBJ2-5	TGCGCCAGCAGCCCGGGCGGGTTGGGAGAGACCCAGTACTTC	CASSPGGLGETQYF
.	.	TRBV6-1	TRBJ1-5	TGTGCCAGCAGAGTCGGGACACTTAATCAGCCCCAGCATTTT	CASRVGTLNQPQHF
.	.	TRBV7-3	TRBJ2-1	TGTGCCAGCAGCTTAAACGATGGGAACTACAATGAGCAGTTCTTC	CASSLNDGNYNEQFF
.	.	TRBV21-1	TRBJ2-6	TGTGCCAGCGCCCCAGGGGGCGCTGGGGGGGCCAACGTCCTGACTTTC	CASAPGGAGGANVLTF
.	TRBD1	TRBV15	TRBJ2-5	TGTGCCACCAGCAGAGATGGTCAAGGGGGACAGGGGGCTTTGGAGACCCAGTACTTC	CATSRDGQGGQGALETQYF
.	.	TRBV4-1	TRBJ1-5	TGCGCCAGCAGTTACGGGTCAGGCAATCAGCCCCAGCATTTT	CASSYGSGNQPQHF
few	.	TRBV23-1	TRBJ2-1	TGCGCCAGCAGTCACACAATTAATGAGCAGTTCTTC	CASSHTINEQFF
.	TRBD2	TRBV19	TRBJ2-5	TGTGCCAGTAGTAATAGCGGGGGAGAGACCCAGTACTTC	CASSNSGGETQYF
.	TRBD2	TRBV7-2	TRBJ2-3	TGTGCCAGCAGCTTAACCCCGTGGGGGGGTGGCGCAGATACGCAGTATTTT	CASSLTPWGGGADTQYF
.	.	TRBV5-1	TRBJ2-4	TGCGCCAGCAGCCTGGAAAACATTCAGTACTTC	CASSLENIQYF
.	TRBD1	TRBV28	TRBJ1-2	TGTGCCAGCACCATTGGACAGGGATCCTATGGCTACACCTTC	CASTIGQGSYGYTF
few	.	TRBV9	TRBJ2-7	TGTGCCAGCAGCCCCGTGGCCCAGGGCGGGGAGCAGTACTTC	CASSPVAQGGEQYF
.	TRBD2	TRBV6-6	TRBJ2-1	TGTGCCAGCAGTTACTCGCTAGCGGGAGGTAGAAATGAGCAGTTCTTC	CASSYSLAGGRNEQFF
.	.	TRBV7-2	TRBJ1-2	TGTGCCAGCAGCTTAGCGGGCACTTACTATGGCTACACCTTC	CASSLAGTYYGYTF
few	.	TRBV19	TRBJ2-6	TGTGCCAGTAGTATGCGTCCTGGCGGCTCTGGGGCCAACGTCCTGACTTTC	CASSMRPGGSGANVLTF
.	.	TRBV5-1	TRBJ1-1	TGCGCCAGCAGCCCAATTCAGGGCACTGAAGCTTTCTTT	CASSPIQGTEAFF
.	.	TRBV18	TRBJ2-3	TGTGCCAGCTCACCGTTCGTAACATATGGCACAGATACGCAGTATTTT	CASSPFVTYGTDTQYF
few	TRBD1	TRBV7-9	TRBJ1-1	TGTGCCAGCAGCCGGACAGGGTCGAACACTGAAGCTTTCTTT	CASSRTGSNTEAFF
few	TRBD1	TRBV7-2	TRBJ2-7	TGTGCCAGCAGCTTGGCCGGGACAGGGGCGGCCTACGAGCAGTACTTC	CASSLAGTGAAYEQYF
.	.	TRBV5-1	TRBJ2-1	TGCGCCAGCAGCTTGGGACCCTCCAATGAGCAGTTCTTC	CASSLGPSNEQFF
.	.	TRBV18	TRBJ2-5	TGTGCCAGCTCATCAACGAGGGGCCCGAAACAAGAGACCCAGTACTTC	CASSSTRGPKQETQYF
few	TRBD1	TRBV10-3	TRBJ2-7	TGTGCCATCCGCAGCCCCCAGGGGGATTACGAGCAGTACTTC	CAIRSPQGDYEQYF
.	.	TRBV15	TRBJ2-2	TGTGCCGCCTCCTGGGGGCGGGAGTTGCTGTTTTTT	CAASWGRELLFF
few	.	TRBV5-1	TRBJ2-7	TGCGCCAGCAGCTTGGGGTCTTCCACCTACGAGCAGTACTTC	CASSLGSSTYEQYF
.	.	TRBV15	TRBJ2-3	TGTGCCACCAGCAGGAACAGGGTGATCGCAGATACGCAGTATTTT	CATSRNRVIADTQYF